This T cell receptor beta chain is drawn from a study of a mutant IDH1 vaccine in newly diagnosed glioma. Background on the study: Following radiotherapy alone, or alongside temozolomide cycles, vaccination was started after an interval of 4-6 weeks. Patients arrived already treated with radiotherapy, temozolomide, or both, most having had both.

Germline-derived CDR1 and CDR2 are SNHLY and FYNNEI. CDR3 length: 12 residues. The V and J ends lost 6 bases and 6 bases, in that order; junction bases with no gene match: 3. The time point here: week 23, last vaccination. Doses comprised 300 ug of mutant IDH1 20-mer peptide each, plus topical imiquimod. Each donor presented with a new WHO grade 3 or 4 astrocytoma that tested IDH1-mutant and showed ATRX loss. Note on this clone: Its target is unknown.

Produced via immunoSEQ multiplex PCR; TCRdb's table is partial and in-frame only. The sample lists 60,000 to 85,000 clones; around 85% were seen once. Study-level results: Overall, around 93% of patients had vaccine-induced immune responses.

The input for sequencing was PBMCs, taken from a glioma patient whose treatment included an IDH1 peptide vaccine. This TCR derives from a woman aged 45-65 years with glioma. The chain joins TRBV2 to TRBJ2-7; TRBD1 matches at 9 bases. CDR3 sequence reads: CASRQGAGEQYF. The DNA of the CDR3 is TGTGCCAGCAGACAGGGGGCTGGCGAGCAGTACTTC.